The 24 T cell receptor beta chains listed next were all sequenced from one sample in a study of blood T cell repertoires in COVID-19. The repertoire was sequenced with immunoSEQ multiplex PCR; TCRdb's copy has only in-frame clones and lacks some. The sample holds under 300,000 clones, nearly 90% seen once. Sequencing was performed on peripheral blood. The origin of the receptors is a woman in her 40s who had recovered from COVID-19.

The V and J genes are TRBV11-2 and TRBJ2-3; possible D gene TRBD1, 5 bases. The germline V gene has CDR1 SGHAT and CDR2 FQNNGV. The CDR3 length is 13 residues. Trimming shortened V by 7 bases and J by 1 base, and 9 bases separated the two germline ends. CDR3 region: CASNLGRTDTQYF. In DNA, the CDR3 is TGTGCCAGCAACCTGGGGCGCACAGATACGCAGTATTTT.

This sequence joins TRBV6-6 and TRBJ2-3, with 9 nucleotides matching TRBD2. The CDR3 is made up of 14 amino acids. From germline, CDR1 is MNHNY and CDR2 SVGAGI (reference sequence). V shed 9 bases and J 5 bases; nucleotides not matched to a gene: 9. The CDR3 DNA is TGTGCCAGTGGGGGGACTAGCCCACAAGATACGCAGTATTTT. This translates into CASGGTSPQDTQYF.

V gene TRBV24-1 combines with J gene TRBJ2-5, with 7 bases identical to TRBD1. The CDR3 has 14 residues. Trimming at V came to 4 bases and at J to 2 bases, leaving 3 bases not matched to a gene. Germline CDR1 reads KGHDR; CDR2 reads SFDVKD. The CDR3 spells CATSDWGQQETQYF. The CDR3 DNA reads as TGTGCCACCAGTGACTGGGGACAGCAAGAGACCCAGTACTTC.

The V and J genes are TRBV6-5 and TRBJ1-2; D gene ambiguous. Germline CDR1 MNHEY, CDR2 SVGAGI. Trimming pared 4 bases from V and 3 bases from J, leaving 12 bases between. CDR3 length: 14 amino acids. CDR3 loop: CASSLAPFDYGYTF. CDR3 coding DNA: TGTGCCAGCAGTTTAGCCCCTTTTGACTATGGCTACACCTTC.

The chain joins TRBV9 to TRBJ1-1; D gene uncertain. This CDR3 region has 14 residues. The V and J ends lost 0 bases and 4 bases respectively, with 10 bases between them. Germline V gene sequence: CDR1 SGDLS, CDR2 YYNGEE. The CDR3 bases are TGTGCCAGCAGCGTAGACCCAGGCGCCACTGAAGCTTTCTTT. Residues: CASSVDPGATEAFF.

The chain joins TRBV3-1 (or the pseudogene TRBV3-2) to TRBJ2-2, with TRBD2 as a possible D gene (6 bases). Between the trimmed V and J ends, which lost 2 bases and 6 bases, there was a span of 10 bases. Germline loops: CDR1 LGHDT, CDR2 YNNKEL (reference sequence). The CDR3 contains 14 residues. CDR3 nucleotides: TGTGCCAGCAGCCAACGGGGACTCCCCGGGGAGCTGTTTTTT. It is translated as CASSQRGLPGELFF.

This clone occurred once. The chain uses TRBV25-1 and TRBJ2-3, with 8 nucleotides matching TRBD2. Germline CDR1 MGHDK, CDR2 SYGVNS. This CDR3 comprises 16 residues. V lost 1 base, J lost 0 bases, and 3 bases stayed unmatched. Here the CDR3 DNA reads TGTGCCAGCAGTGAATCGCGGGGGGCTAGCACAGATACGCAGTATTTT. It codes for CASSESRGASTDTQYF.

The V gene is TRBV30, the J gene TRBJ1-5; perhaps TRBD1 as D (5 bases). From germline, CDR1 is GTSNPN and CDR2 SVGIG (reference sequence). Trimming removed 0 bases from V and 6 bases from J, with 15 bases in between. This CDR3 comprises 15 residues. The CDR3 DNA sequence: TGTGCCTGGAGTGTAGGGCAGGGTGAGGCTCAGCCCCAGCATTTT. The encoded protein is CAWSVGQGEAQPQHF. Looking up the rest from reference TRBV30 and TRBJ1-5 gives the full variable domain: SQTIHQWPATLVQPVGSPLSLECTVEGTSNPNLYWYRQAAGRGLQLLFYSVGIGQISSEVPQNLSASRPQDRQFILSSKKLLLSDSGFYLCAWSVGQGEAQPQHFGDGTRLSIL.

The chain combines TRBV28 with TRBJ1-6; 8 positions match TRBD1. Per the germline V gene, CDR1 is MDHEN and CDR2 is SYDVKM. V dropped 6 bases and J dropped 7; count of bases not matched to a gene: 11. The CDR3 is 16 amino acids. CDR3: CASRGTGGGWNSPLHF. The CDR3 coding sequence is TGTGCCAGCAGGGGGACAGGAGGAGGATGGAATTCACCCCTCCACTTT.

This chain uses TRBV6-4 with TRBJ1-3, with 7 bases identical to TRBD1. Trimming at V came to 6 bases and at J to 0 bases, leaving 5 bases not matched to a gene. Germline values: CDR1 MRHNA, CDR2 SNTAGT. The CDR3 is 15 residues long. As DNA, the CDR3 is TGTGCCAGCAGCGTAGACAGGGTCTCTGGAAACACCATATATTTT. Protein sequence: CASSVDRVSGNTIYF.

This rearrangement joins TRBV27 to TRBJ1-2; maybe TRBD1 (5 bases). V lost 5 bases to trimming and J lost 2 bases, with 12 bases between them. The CDR3 contains 14 residues. Germline lookup yields CDR1 MNHEY and CDR2 SMNVEV (reference sequence). In DNA, the CDR3 is TGTGCCAGCAGTCCATACGGGGGAAACTATGGCTACACCTTC. Translating gives CASSPYGGNYGYTF.

With regard to this clone: The same CDR3 can be traced to other DNA sequences in this sample. V gene TRBV18 combines with J gene TRBJ1-3, with D hard to call. Germline values: CDR1 KGHSH, CDR2 LQKENI. The V end was cut by 4 bases, the J end by 0 bases, with 4 bases between. There are 13 residues in the CDR3. Written as DNA, the CDR3 is TGTGCCAGCTCACTAATCTCTGGAAACACCATATATTTT. Translating gives CASSLISGNTIYF.

This chain joins TRBV12-3 or TRBV12-4 and TRBJ2-1; TRBD2 might be the D (6 bases). This CDR3 spans 13 amino acids. V lost 3 bases, J lost 3 bases, and 6 bases lay in between. CDR3 coding DNA: TGTGCCAGCAGTTTTAGCGGCTACAATGAGCAGTTCTTC. Its translation is CASSFSGYNEQFF.

The chain is built from TRBV5-1 and TRBJ1-2; 10 nucleotides agree with TRBD1. This CDR3 region has 14 residues. J lost 2 bases, V lost 4 bases, and 2 bases had no gene match. Germline V gives CDR1 SGHRS, CDR2 YFSETQ. CDR3 bases: TGCGCCAGCAGCACGGACAGGGGGAACTATGGCTACACCTTC. It translates to CASSTDRGNYGYTF.

The V and J genes are TRBV2 and TRBJ2-1; 9 bases match TRBD1. The germline V gene has CDR1 SNHLY and CDR2 FYNNEI. The J segment lost 4 bases and the V segment lost 8 bases, leaving 6 bases of the junction unmatched. The CDR3 has 14 residues. The CDR3: CASVPGQGYNEQFF. CDR3 coding DNA: TGTGCCAGCGTCCCGGGACAGGGTTACAATGAGCAGTTCTTC.

This sequence joins TRBV5-4 and TRBJ1-1, with D hard to call. Germline CDR1 and CDR2: SGHNT and YYREEE (reference sequence). The V gene lost 3 bases and the J gene lost 4 bases, with 13 bases spanning the gap. The CDR3 has 14 amino acids. CDR3 in amino acids: CASSSRPGGTEAFF. The CDR3, as DNA: TGTGCCAGCAGCTCCCGGCCCGGCGGCACTGAAGCTTTCTTT.

This rearrangement joins TRBV15 to TRBJ1-5; possible D gene TRBD1, 5 bases. CDR3 size: 13 residues. Germline CDR1 reads LNHNV; CDR2 reads YYDKDF (reference sequence). V lost 0 bases, J lost 8 bases, and 8 bases lay in between. The CDR3 loop is CATSRDRGEPQHF. CDR3 DNA sequence: TGTGCCACCAGCAGAGATAGGGGTGAGCCCCAGCATTTT.

This rearrangement joins TRBV6-5 to TRBJ2-3; 7 nucleotides line up with TRBD1. Germline CDR1 and CDR2: MNHEY and SVGAGI. The CDR3 covers 14 residues. J gave up 3 bases and V 6 bases, and 6 bases lay outside the gene matches. CDR3 bases: TGTGCCAGCAGAGTCCTACAGGGGACAGATACGCAGTATTTT. Translating gives CASRVLQGTDTQYF.

This chain links TRBV21-1 with TRBJ2-2; whether TRBD1, the table's D call, matches the DNA was not checked. TRBV21-1 is labeled a pseudogene. This CDR3 comprises 17 residues. As DNA, the CDR3 is TGTGCCAGCAGCAAAGGGCGGGACAGAACATGCGCCGGGGAGCTGTTTTTT. The encoded protein is CASSKGRDRTCAGELFF.

This clone appeared a few times. The chain recombines TRBV7-9 with TRBJ1-2; 9 nucleotides align to TRBD1. This CDR3 spans 15 amino acids. Germline lookup yields CDR1 SEHNR and CDR2 FQNEAQ (reference sequence). J was trimmed by 8 bases and V by 4 bases; bases with no gene match: 11. The CDR3 sequence: CASSSPATGGYGYTF. The CDR3, as DNA: TGTGCCAGCAGCTCCCCGGCCACAGGGGGCTACGGCTACACCTTC.

The rearrangement links TRBV15 to TRBJ2-1; 7 bases are shared with TRBD2. The CDR3 has 15 residues. Germline loops: CDR1 LNHNV, CDR2 YYDKDF (reference sequence). V gave up 0 bases and J gave up 3 bases; unmatched junction bases: 2. The CDR3 coding sequence is TGTGCCACCAGCAGAGAACGGGAGGTCTACAATGAGCAGTTCTTC. The encoded protein is CATSREREVYNEQFF.

This chain links TRBV28 with TRBJ1-2, with 12 nucleotides matching TRBD1. Trimming took 0 bases from V and 4 from J; bases not matched to a gene: 12. This CDR3 is built from 19 residues. CDR1 is MDHEN and CDR2 is SYDVKM in the germline V gene. This CDR3 reads CASSLWEPGQGAITYGYTF. The CDR3 DNA sequence: TGTGCCAGCAGTTTATGGGAGCCGGGACAGGGGGCGATAACCTATGGCTACACCTTC.

J is TRBJ2-1 and V is TRBV11-3; 9 bases map to TRBD1. The V segment lost 0 bases and the J segment 7 bases; nucleotides outside the gene matches: 7. The CDR3 is 16 amino acids. The V gene's germline CDR1 is SGHNT and CDR2 YENEEA. CDR3 sequence reads: CASSLDGTGPSNEQFF. CDR3 DNA sequence: TGTGCCAGCAGCTTAGATGGGACAGGGCCCTCTAATGAGCAGTTCTTC.

The chain is built from TRBV6-2 or TRBV6-3 and TRBJ2-7; 9 nucleotides align to TRBD2. Germline V gene data show CDR1 as MNHEY and CDR2 as SVGEGT. This CDR3 is 17 amino acids long. The V segment lost 2 bases and the J segment 6 bases; nucleotides outside the gene matches: 14. This CDR3 reads CASSYDIGGRAPLEQYV. DNA for the CDR3: TGTGCCAGCAGTTACGATATCGGCGGGAGGGCTCCCCTCGAGCAGTACGTC.